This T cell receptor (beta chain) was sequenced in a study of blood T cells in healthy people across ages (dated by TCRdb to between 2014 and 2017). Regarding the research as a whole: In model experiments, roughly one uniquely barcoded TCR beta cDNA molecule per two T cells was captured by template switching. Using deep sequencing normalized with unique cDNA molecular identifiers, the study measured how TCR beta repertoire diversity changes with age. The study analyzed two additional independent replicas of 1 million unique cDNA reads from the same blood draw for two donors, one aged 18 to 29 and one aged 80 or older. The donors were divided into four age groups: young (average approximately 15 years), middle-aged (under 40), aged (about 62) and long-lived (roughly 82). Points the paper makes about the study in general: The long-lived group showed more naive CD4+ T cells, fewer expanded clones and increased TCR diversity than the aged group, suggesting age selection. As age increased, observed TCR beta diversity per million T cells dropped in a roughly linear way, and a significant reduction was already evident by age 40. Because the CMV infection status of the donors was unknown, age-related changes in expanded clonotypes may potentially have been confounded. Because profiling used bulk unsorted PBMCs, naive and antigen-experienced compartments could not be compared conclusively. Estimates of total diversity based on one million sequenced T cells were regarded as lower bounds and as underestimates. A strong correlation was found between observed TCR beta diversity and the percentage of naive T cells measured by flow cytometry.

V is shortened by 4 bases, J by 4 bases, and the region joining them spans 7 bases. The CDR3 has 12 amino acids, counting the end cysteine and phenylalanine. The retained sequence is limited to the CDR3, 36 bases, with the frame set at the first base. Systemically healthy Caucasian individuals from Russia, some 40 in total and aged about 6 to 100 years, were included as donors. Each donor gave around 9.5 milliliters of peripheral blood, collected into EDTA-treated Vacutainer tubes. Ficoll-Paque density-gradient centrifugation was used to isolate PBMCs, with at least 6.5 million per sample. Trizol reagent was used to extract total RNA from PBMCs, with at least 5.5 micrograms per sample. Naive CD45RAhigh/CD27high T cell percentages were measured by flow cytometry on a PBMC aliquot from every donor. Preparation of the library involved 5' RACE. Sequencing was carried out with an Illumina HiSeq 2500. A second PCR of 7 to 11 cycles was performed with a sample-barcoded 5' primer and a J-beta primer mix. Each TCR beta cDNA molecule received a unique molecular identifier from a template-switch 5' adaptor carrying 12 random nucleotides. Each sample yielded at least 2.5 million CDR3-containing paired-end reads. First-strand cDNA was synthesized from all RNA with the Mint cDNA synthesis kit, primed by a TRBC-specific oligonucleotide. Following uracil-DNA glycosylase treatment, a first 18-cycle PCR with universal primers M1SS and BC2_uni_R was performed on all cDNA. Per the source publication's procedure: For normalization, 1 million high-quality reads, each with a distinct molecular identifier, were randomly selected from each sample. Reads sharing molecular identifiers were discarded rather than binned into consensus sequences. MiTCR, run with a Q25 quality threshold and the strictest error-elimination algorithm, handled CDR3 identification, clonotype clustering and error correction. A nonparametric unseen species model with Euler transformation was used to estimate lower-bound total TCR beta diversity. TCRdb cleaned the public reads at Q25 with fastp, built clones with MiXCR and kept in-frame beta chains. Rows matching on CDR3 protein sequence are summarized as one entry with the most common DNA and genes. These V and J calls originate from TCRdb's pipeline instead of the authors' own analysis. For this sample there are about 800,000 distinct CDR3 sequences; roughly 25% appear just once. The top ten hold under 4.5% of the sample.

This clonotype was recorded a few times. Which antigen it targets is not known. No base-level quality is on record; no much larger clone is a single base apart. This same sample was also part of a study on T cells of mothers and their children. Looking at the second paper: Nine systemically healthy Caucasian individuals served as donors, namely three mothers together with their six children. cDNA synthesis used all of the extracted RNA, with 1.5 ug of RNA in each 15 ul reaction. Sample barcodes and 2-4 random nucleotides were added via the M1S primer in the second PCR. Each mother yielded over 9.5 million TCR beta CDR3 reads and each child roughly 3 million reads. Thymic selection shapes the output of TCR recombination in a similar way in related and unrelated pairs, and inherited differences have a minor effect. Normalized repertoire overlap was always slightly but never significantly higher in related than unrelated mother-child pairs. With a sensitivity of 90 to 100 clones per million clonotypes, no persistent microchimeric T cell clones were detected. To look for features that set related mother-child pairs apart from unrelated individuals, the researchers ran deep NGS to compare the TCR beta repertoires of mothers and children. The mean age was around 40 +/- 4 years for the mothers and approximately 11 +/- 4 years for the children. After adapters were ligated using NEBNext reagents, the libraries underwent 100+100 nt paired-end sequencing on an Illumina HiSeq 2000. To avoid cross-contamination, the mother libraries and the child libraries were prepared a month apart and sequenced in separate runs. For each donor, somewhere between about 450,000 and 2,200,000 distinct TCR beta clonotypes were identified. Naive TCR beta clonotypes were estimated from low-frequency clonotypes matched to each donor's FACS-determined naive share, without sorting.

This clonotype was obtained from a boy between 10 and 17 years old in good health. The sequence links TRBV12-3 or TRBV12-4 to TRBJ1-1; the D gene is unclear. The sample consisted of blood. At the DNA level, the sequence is TGTGCCAGCAGTTCCGGGCCCACTGAAGCTTTCTTT. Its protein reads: CASSSGPTEAFF.